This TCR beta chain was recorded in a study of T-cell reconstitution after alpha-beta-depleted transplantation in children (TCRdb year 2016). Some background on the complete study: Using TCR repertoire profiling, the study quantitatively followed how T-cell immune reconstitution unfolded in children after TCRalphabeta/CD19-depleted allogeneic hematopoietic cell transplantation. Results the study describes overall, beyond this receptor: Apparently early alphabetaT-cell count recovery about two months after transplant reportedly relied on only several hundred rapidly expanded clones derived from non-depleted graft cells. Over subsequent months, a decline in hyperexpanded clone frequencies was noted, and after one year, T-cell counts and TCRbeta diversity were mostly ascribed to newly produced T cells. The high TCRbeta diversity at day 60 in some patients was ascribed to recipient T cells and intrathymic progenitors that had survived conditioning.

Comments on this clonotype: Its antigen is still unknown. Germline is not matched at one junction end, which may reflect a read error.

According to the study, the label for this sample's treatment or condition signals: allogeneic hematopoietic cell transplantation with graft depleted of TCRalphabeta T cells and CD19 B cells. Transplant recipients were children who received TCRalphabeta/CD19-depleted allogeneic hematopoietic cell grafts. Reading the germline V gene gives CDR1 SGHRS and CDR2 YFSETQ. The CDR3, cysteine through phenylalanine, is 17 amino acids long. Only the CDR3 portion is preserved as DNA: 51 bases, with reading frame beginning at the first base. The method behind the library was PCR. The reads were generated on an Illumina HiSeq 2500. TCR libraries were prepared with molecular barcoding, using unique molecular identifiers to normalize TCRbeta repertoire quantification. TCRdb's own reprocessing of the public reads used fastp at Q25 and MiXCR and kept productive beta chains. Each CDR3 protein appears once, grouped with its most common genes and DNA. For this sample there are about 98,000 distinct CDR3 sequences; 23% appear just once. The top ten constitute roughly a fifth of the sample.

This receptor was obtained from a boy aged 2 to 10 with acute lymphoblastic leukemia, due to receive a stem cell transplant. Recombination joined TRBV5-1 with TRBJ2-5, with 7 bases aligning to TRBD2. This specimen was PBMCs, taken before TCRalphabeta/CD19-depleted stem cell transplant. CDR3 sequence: CSSSLAPSGTLQETQYF. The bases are TGCTCCAGCAGCTTGGCCCCTAGCGGAACTCTACAAGAGACCCAGTACTTC.